The clone carrying this T cell receptor beta chain is a singleton in its sample. V shed 3 bases and J shed 2 bases, with 11 bases lying between them. This CDR3 is built from 15 residues. CDR1 is LNHDA and CDR2 is SQIVND in the germline V gene (reference sequence). This entry belongs to a study of CD8 T cells in Susac syndrome. RNA totalling roughly 0.45 to 1 ug underwent reverse transcription with random hexamers. TCRdb analysed the immunoSEQ multiplex PCR reads with MiXCR anew, one entry per CDR3 protein. The table has approximately 270,000 distinct CDR3 sequences, 90% to 95% seen once. V usage is TRBV19 and J usage is TRBJ1-5, with D unclear. Sequencing used CD4+ T cells from PBMCs. This clonotype was obtained from a human donor with multiple sclerosis. The CDR3 region has the DNA TGTGCCAGTAGTATGGGGATCGGCGGCAATCAGCCCCAGCATTTT. This encodes CASSMGIGGNQPQHF.